A selection of T cell receptor beta chains follows, all from one sample in a study. TCRdb reprocessed the 5' RACE reads via MiXCR and lists one record per CDR3 protein. This table has tens of thousands of distinct CDR3 sequences, around 26% appearing once. The specimen sequenced was naive CD4+ T cells sorted from blood. These receptors all stem from a female donor with breast cancer. Each CDR3 is given with its conserved first and last residue. Size is stated for part of the rows, as once, few or many counts, or as a class when the clone is expanded.

TRBJ1-1 | . | TRBV12-3/TRBV12-4 | CASSLGPESTEAFF
TRBJ2-3 | once | TRBV5-5 | CASSLARDGTDTQYF
TRBJ1-3 | . | TRBV4-1 | CASSPYGSAGNTIYF
TRBJ1-2 | . | TRBV5-6 | CASYRQGRAGYTF
TRBJ2-1 | . | TRBV12-5 | CASGLGLGLRRVNEQFF
TRBJ2-2 | few | TRBV5-1 | CASSFDVAGELFF
TRBJ2-1 | few | TRBV18 | CASSPTIAGAGGAEQFF
TRBJ2-1 | many | TRBV5-1 | CASSPGQGARFGEQFF
TRBJ1-2 | many | TRBV6-2/TRBV6-3 | CASSPGTAGTNYGYTF
TRBJ2-7 | few | TRBV7-9 | CASSPGRSLYEQYF
TRBJ1-2 | . | TRBV6-5 | CASSTGTGKHNYGYTF
TRBJ1-2 | . | TRBV20-1 | CSARDSQGRGYTF
TRBJ1-6 | . | TRBV4-1 | CASSQDPGRTNSPLHF
TRBJ2-2 | few | TRBV5-4 | CASSQAPSRGVTGELFF
TRBJ2-1 | . | TRBV20-1 | CSALRTFNEQFF
TRBJ2-1 | . | TRBV5-4 | CASSLNDEQFF
TRBJ2-5 | many | TRBV4-1 | CASSQDQDSPVGTQYF
TRBJ2-1 | few | TRBV7-8 | CASSLGRVRTYNEQFF
TRBJ2-2 | few | TRBV20-1 | CSARDGQKTGELFF
TRBJ2-2 | . | TRBV29-1 | CSVRLALAGPGGGELFF
TRBJ2-3 | few | TRBV4-2 | CASSQVLAGGADTQYF
TRBJ1-2 | . | TRBV10-3 | CAISGNWGDGYTF
TRBJ1-5 | many | TRBV20-1 | CSATPLDRRNQPQHF
TRBJ2-7 | few | TRBV6-5 | CASSYSRWGEADSYEQYF
TRBJ2-1 | few | TRBV20-1 | CSARSPLVF
TRBJ2-6 | few | TRBV5-1 | CASSVSSSSGANVLTF
TRBJ2-7 | . | TRBV7-9 | CASATSGRGYEQYF
TRBJ1-5 | . | TRBV7-2 | CASSLDRSVRDGVQPQHF
TRBJ1-1 | . | TRBV3-1 | CASSREPMVGGVTEAFF
TRBJ2-7 | few | TRBV5-1 | CASSFRTGEYEQYF
TRBJ2-1 | many | TRBV29-1 | CSVNRDLTISYNEQFF
TRBJ2-3 | . | TRBV2 | CASSEGPAADTQYF
TRBJ1-1 | few | TRBV7-9 | CASSLSPENTEAFF
TRBJ2-5 | . | TRBV7-3 | CASSLHKSETQYF
TRBJ2-1 | few | TRBV12-3/TRBV12-4 | CASSGLAGGARADEQFF
TRBJ2-5 | few | TRBV6-5 | CASNPGWQETQYF
TRBJ2-6 | . | TRBV20-1 | CSARGARGSGANVLTF
TRBJ2-7 | . | TRBV5-1 | CASSLTSGSSYEQYF
TRBJ2-3 | . | TRBV4-2 | CASSQTEISTDTQYF
TRBJ1-2 | many | TRBV4-2 | CASSQDGSSNYGYTF